The table lists the clone carrying this T cell receptor beta chain with a count of one. This sample is part of a study of cytomegalovirus exposure and HLA in healthy donors. It was with 60 Vbeta and 13 Jbeta primers that the PCR ran. Produced via immunoSEQ multiplex PCR; TCRdb's table is partial and in-frame only. This sample has about 85,000 clones, with nearly 80% found just once. The receptor was isolated from a woman aged 45-65 years in good health and CMV-seropositive. The sequenced sample was PBMCs.

The CDR3 DNA reads as TGTGCCACCAGCAGAGTAGTTCAGGGAGGTGGCTACACCTTC. This translates into CATSRVVQGGGYTF. This chain connects TRBV15 to TRBJ1-2; D perhaps matches TRBD1 (5 bases). Germline V gives CDR1 LNHNV, CDR2 YYDKDF (reference sequence). The CDR3 totals 14 residues. Trimming removed 1 base from V and 7 bases from J, with 13 bases in between.